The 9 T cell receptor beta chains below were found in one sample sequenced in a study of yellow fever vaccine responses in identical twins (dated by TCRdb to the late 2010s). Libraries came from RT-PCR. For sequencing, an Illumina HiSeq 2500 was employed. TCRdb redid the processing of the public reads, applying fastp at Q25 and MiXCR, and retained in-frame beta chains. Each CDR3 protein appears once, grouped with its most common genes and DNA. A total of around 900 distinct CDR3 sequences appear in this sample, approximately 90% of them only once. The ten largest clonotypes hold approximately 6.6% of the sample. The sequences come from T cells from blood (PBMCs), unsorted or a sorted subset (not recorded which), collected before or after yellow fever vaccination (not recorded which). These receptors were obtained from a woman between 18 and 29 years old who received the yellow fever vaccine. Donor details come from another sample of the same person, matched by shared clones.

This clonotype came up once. As DNA, the CDR3 is TGTGCCACCAGCAGAGATCGGAGCGGGGGCTACAATGAGCAGTTCTTC. Translated, it gives CATSRDRSGGYNEQFF. The rearrangement joins TRBV15 to TRBJ2-1, with 8 bases lining up with TRBD2. This CDR3 spans 16 amino acids. The V segment lost 0 bases and the J segment 3 bases; nucleotides outside the gene matches: 4. From germline, CDR1 is LNHNV and CDR2 YYDKDF (reference sequence).

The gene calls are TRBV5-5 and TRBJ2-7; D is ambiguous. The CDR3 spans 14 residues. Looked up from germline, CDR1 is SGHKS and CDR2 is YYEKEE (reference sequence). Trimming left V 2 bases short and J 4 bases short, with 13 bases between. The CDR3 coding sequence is TGTGCCAGCAGCTTCTCCCTTGGGTCTTACGAGCAGTACTTC. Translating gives CASSFSLGSYEQYF.

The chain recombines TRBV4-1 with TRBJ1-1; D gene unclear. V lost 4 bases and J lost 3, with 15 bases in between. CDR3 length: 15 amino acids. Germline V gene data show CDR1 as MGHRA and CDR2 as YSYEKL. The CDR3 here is CASSLKLDRDTEAFF. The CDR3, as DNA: TGCGCCAGCAGCCTGAAACTAGATAGGGACACTGAAGCTTTCTTT.

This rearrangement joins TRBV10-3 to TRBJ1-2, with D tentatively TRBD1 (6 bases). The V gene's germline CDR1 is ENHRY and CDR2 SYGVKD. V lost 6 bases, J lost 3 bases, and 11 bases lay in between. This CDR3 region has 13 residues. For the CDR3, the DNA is TGTGCCATCAGGTCGGACAGTTACTATGGCTACACCTTC. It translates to CAIRSDSYYGYTF.

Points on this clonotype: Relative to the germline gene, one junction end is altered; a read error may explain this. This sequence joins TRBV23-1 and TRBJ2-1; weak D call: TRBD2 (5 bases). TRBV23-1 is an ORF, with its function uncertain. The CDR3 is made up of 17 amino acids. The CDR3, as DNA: TGTGCCAGCAGTCACCTGTTGGGGTTGAGGGCGTGGAATGAGCAGTTCTTC. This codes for CASSHLLGLRAWNEQFF.

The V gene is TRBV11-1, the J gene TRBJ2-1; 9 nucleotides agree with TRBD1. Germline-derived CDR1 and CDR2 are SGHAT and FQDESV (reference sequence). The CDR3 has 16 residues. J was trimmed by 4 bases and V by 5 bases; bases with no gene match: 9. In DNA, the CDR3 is TGTGCCAGCAGCCTTCCGGGACAGGGCCTTTACAATGAGCAGTTCTTC. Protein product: CASSLPGQGLYNEQFF.

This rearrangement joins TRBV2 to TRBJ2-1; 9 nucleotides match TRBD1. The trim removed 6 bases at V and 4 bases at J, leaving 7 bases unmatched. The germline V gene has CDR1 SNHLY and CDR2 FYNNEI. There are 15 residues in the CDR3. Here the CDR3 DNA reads TGTGCCAGCAGGGAACAGGGGGCGACTTACAATGAGCAGTTCTTC. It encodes CASREQGATYNEQFF.

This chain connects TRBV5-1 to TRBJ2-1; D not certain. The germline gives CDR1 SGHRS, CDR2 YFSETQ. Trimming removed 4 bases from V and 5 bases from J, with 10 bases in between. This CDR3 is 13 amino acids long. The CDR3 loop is CASSRIADNEQFF. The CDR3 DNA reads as TGCGCCAGCAGCCGGATAGCTGACAATGAGCAGTTCTTC.

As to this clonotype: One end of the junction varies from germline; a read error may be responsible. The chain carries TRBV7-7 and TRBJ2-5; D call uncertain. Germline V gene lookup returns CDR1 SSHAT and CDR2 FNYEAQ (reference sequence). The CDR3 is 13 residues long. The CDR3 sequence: CASSLAPPETQYF. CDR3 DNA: TGTGCTAGCAGCTTAGCCCCCCCGGAGACCCAGTACTTC.